A single sample is the source of the 3 T cell receptor beta chains below, sequenced in a study of Graves' ophthalmopathy and Graves' hyperthyroidism. TCR beta CDR3 amplification used RNA transcripts. RT-PCR in the first round used HTBI primers; a second-round multiplex PCR followed. TCRdb passed the multiplex PCR reads through MiXCR, listing each CDR3 protein once. The data contain hundreds of thousands of distinct CDR3 sequences, about a fifth of them seen just once; the ten biggest clones take up more than 5.5%. Sequencing input: peripheral blood. These receptors were taken from a woman younger than 35 with stable Graves' hyperthyroidism. Some clones in this sample may be carry-over from other donors' samples.

This clonotype was found a few times. Given the absence of the conserved phenylalanine or tryptophan at the CDR3 end, a read error is likely. In nucleotides, the CDR3 is TGTGCCAGCAGTAAAAACACTGAAGCTTTCCTT. Its protein is CASSKNTEAFL. The rearrangement links TRBV6-1 to TRBJ1-1, with unresolved D. The germline V and J ends were trimmed by 5 bases and 2 bases, with 3 bases remaining between them. Per the germline V gene, CDR1 is MNHNS and CDR2 is SASEGT. This CDR3 is 11 amino acids long.

This clonotype was recorded many times. The J gene is TRBJ2-2, the V gene TRBV15; TRBD1 aligns across 7 bases. The CDR3 has 15 amino acids. Trimming removed 7 bases from V and 8 bases from J; junction bases left unmatched: 13. Germline CDR1 reads LNHNV; CDR2 reads YYDKDF (reference sequence). The CDR3 sequence is CATKRGDSLVGELFF. The DNA for the CDR3 is TGTGCCACCAAACGTGGGGACAGCCTGGTTGGGGAGCTGTTTTTT.

This chain joins TRBV12-3 or TRBV12-4 and TRBJ1-5; D remains ambiguous. Trimming stripped 1 base from V and 6 bases from J, with 10 bases between. The CDR3 is 14 amino acids. CDR3 loop: CASSLGVGGQPQHF. The CDR3 nucleotides read TGTGCCAGCAGTTTAGGGGTGGGTGGTCAGCCCCAGCATTTT.